The 17 T cell receptor beta chains listed next were all sequenced from one sample in a study of OX40 agonist ivuxolimab in advanced cancers. Produced via immunoSEQ multiplex PCR; TCRdb's table is partial and in-frame only. Here the sample spans about 91,000 clones, about 85% being singletons. Sequencing was performed on CD4+ or CD8+ T cells sorted from blood, taken in a trial of the OX40 agonist ivuxolimab. These receptors all stem from an adult with an advanced solid tumor such as melanoma, head and neck, liver or kidney cancer.

The chain links TRBV29-1 to TRBJ2-2, with D perhaps matching TRBD1 (6 bases). The V and J ends lost 5 bases and 0 bases respectively, with 10 bases between them. The CDR3 has 14 amino acids. The germline gives CDR1 SQVTM, CDR2 ANQGSEA. As DNA, the CDR3 is TGCAGCGTTAGCAGGGGAACGAACACCGGGGAGCTGTTTTTT. Amino acid sequence: CSVSRGTNTGELFF.

The genes are TRBV28 and TRBJ1-5; TRBD1 is a possible D gene (5 bases). The CDR3 is 18 amino acids. V was clipped by 8 bases and J by 2 bases, with 25 bases between them. Germline V gene sequence: CDR1 MDHEN, CDR2 SYDVKM. CDR3 region: CASREGTALGQGNQPQHF. The DNA for the CDR3 is TGTGCCAGCCGCGAGGGGACCGCCCTCGGCCAGGGCAATCAGCCCCAGCATTTT.

This clone appeared a few times. The chain couples TRBV5-4 to TRBJ1-6; D is perhaps TRBD1 (6 bases). This CDR3 comprises 15 residues. Trimming cost V 1 base and J 7 bases, with 12 bases left between them. The germline gives CDR1 SGHNT, CDR2 YYREEE (reference sequence). CDR3 DNA: TGTGCCAGCAGCTTGAACCAGGGGTGGAATTCACCCCTCCACTTT. This encodes CASSLNQGWNSPLHF.

V and J are TRBV7-2 and TRBJ1-1; 9 nucleotides align to TRBD1. The CDR3 extends over 14 amino acids. V gave up 0 bases and J gave up 4 bases; unmatched junction bases: 0. Looked up from germline, CDR1 is SGHTA and CDR2 is FQGNSA. CDR3 region: CASSLAGQGTEAFF. The CDR3 nucleotides are TGTGCCAGCAGCTTAGCGGGACAGGGCACTGAAGCTTTCTTT.

This clone was recorded a few times. The chain has TRBV30 and TRBJ2-5; D gene ambiguous. The CDR3 consists of 11 residues. Trimming left V 0 bases short and J 2 bases short, with 1 base between. In germline, CDR1 is GTSNPN, CDR2 SVGIG (reference sequence). The CDR3 DNA reads TGTGCCTGGAGTGTACAAGAGACCCAGTACTTC. Translating gives CAWSVQETQYF. The whole variable domain, filled in from reference TRBV30 and TRBJ2-5, reads SQTIHQWPATLVQPVGSPLSLECTVEGTSNPNLYWYRQAAGRGLQLLFYSVGIGQISSEVPQNLSASRPQDRQFILSSKKLLLSDSGFYLCAWSVQETQYFGPGTRLLVL.

This CDR3 is CASSLAATRNYEQYF. Written as DNA, the CDR3 is TGTGCCAGCAGCTTAGCCGCGACCAGGAACTACGAGCAGTACTTC. The chain couples TRBV7-6 to TRBJ2-7; D unclear. Trimming stripped 0 bases from V and 3 bases from J, with 12 bases between. Germline CDR1 is SGHVS and CDR2 is FNYEAQ. The CDR3 covers 15 residues.

The chain uses TRBV6-1 and TRBJ1-3, with D unresolved. Trimming removed 2 bases at V and 0 bases at J, with 8 bases between. Germline V lookup: CDR1 MNHNS, CDR2 SASEGT. This CDR3 contains 15 residues. The CDR3 nucleotides read TGTGCCAGCAGTGAACGGCGGCTCTCTGGAAACACCATATATTTT. Amino acid sequence: CASSERRLSGNTIYF.

In this sample, this clone turned up a few times. This chain links TRBV7-9 with TRBJ2-5, with D uncertain. Trimming removed 1 base at V and 5 bases at J, with 5 bases between. Germline CDR1 reads SEHNR; CDR2 reads FQNEAQ (reference sequence). This CDR3 comprises 12 residues. This CDR3 reads CASSLELETQYF. Written as DNA, the CDR3 is TGTGCCAGCAGCTTAGAGTTGGAGACCCAGTACTTC.

A few counts support this clone. This rearrangement joins TRBV30 to TRBJ1-2, with D uncertain. The CDR3 is 13 residues long. V was clipped by 1 base and J by 7 bases, with 13 bases between them. Germline-derived CDR1 and CDR2 are GTSNPN and SVGIG (reference sequence). The chain's CDR3 is CAWSGGQAGGYTF. The CDR3 bases are TGTGCCTGGAGTGGCGGGCAAGCGGGTGGCTACACCTTC.

The rearrangement links TRBV27 to TRBJ1-4; 10 bases agree with TRBD1. CDR1 MNHEY and CDR2 SMNVEV come from the germline V gene (reference sequence). The CDR3 is made up of 18 amino acids. With 7 bases clipped from V and 0 bases from J, the junction kept 11 bases outside the gene matches. The CDR3 DNA reads TGTGCCAGCAAATTGGGGACAGGGGTATTTGCAACTAATGAAAAACTGTTTTTT. Residues: CASKLGTGVFATNEKLFF.

The chain is built from TRBV7-2 and TRBJ2-4; no clear D gene. Germline V gives CDR1 SGHTA, CDR2 FQGNSA. This CDR3 comprises 16 residues. Trimming shortened V by 1 base and J by 7 bases, and 17 bases separated the two germline ends. The chain's CDR3 is CASSLELSTQVNIQYF. CDR3 nucleotide sequence: TGTGCCAGCAGCTTAGAACTTTCCACCCAGGTCAACATTCAGTACTTC.

The chain couples TRBV5-4 to TRBJ2-1; D gene unclear. The V gene's germline CDR1 is SGHNT and CDR2 YYREEE (reference sequence). V was trimmed by 2 bases and J by 1 base, leaving 7 bases between them. The CDR3 contains 14 residues. CDR3: CASSFKDSYNEQFF. Here the CDR3 DNA reads TGTGCCAGCAGCTTCAAGGATTCCTACAATGAGCAGTTCTTC. The full variable domain, with the rest looked up from reference TRBV5-4 and TRBJ2-1, is ETGVTQSPTHLIKTRGQQVTLRCSSQSGHNTVSWYQQALGQGPQFIFQYYREEENGRGNFPPRFSGLQFPNYSSELNVNALELDDSALYLCASSFKDSYNEQFFGPGTRLTVL.

The rearrangement uses TRBV28 and TRBJ2-7, with D perhaps TRBD1 or TRBD2 (6 bases each). Germline V lookup: CDR1 MDHEN, CDR2 SYDVKM. The CDR3 sequence is 14 residues long. V was shortened by 11 bases and J by 0 bases, with 17 bases between the two germline ends. CDR3 loop: CAHSTGAPSYEQYF. The CDR3 bases are TGTGCCCACTCCACGGGGGCCCCCTCCTACGAGCAGTACTTC. Drawing the rest from reference TRBV28 and TRBJ2-7, the complete variable domain is DVKVTQSSRYLVKRTGEKVFLECVQDMDHENMFWYRQDPGLGLRLIYFSYDVKMKEKGDIPEGYSVSREKKERFSLILESASTNQTSMYLCAHSTGAPSYEQYFGPGTRLTVT.

This chain joins TRBV15 and TRBJ2-3, with 8 bases matching TRBD1. J was trimmed by 5 bases and V by 0 bases; bases with no gene match: 10. Germline CDR1 reads LNHNV; CDR2 reads YYDKDF (reference sequence). This CDR3 has 17 amino acids. CDR3 loop: CATSREVGQGARDTQYF. The CDR3 DNA reads TGTGCCACCAGCAGAGAGGTAGGGCAGGGGGCGCGAGATACGCAGTATTTT. The variable domain in full, completed from reference TRBV15 and TRBJ2-3, reads DAMVIQNPRYQVTQFGKPVTLSCSQTLNHNVMYWYQQKSSQAPKLLFHYYDKDFNNEADTPDNFQSRRPNTSFCFLDIRSPGLGDTAMYLCATSREVGQGARDTQYFGPGTRLTVL.

The chain links TRBV27 to TRBJ1-4, with TRBD1 identical over 9 bases. In germline, CDR1 is MNHEY, CDR2 SMNVEV (reference sequence). V lost 5 bases, J lost 7 bases, and 5 bases stayed unmatched. The CDR3 is 14 residues long. DNA for the CDR3: TGTGCCAGCAGTACACAGGGGGCGGGTGAAAAACTGTTTTTT. As protein: CASSTQGAGEKLFF.

The CDR3 DNA reads as TGCAGCGTTGAAGAGACCACTTTCTATGGCTACACCTTC. Translation: CSVEETTFYGYTF. The chain has TRBV29-1 and TRBJ1-2; D is undetermined. The V gene's germline CDR1 is SQVTM and CDR2 ANQGSEA. Trimming took off 0 bases at V and 4 bases at J, with 9 bases between the two ends. The CDR3 is 13 residues long.

The chain combines TRBV5-1 with TRBJ1-1, with a possible D match to TRBD1 (6 bases). CDR3 length equals 15 residues. Germline V CDR1 and CDR2: SGHRS, YFSETQ. The ends were cut back, 0 bases at V and 4 bases at J, with 13 bases in the middle. The CDR3 here is CASSLVETGFTEAFF. For the CDR3, the DNA is TGCGCCAGCAGCTTGGTGGAAACAGGGTTCACTGAAGCTTTCTTT.